The 15 T cell receptor beta chains reported below all come from one sample, sequenced in a study of blood T cells in healthy people across ages. Primed by a sample-barcoded 5' primer and a J-beta primer mix, a second PCR proceeded for about 6 to 12 cycles. TCRdb fed the 5' RACE reads into MiXCR, producing one record per CDR3 protein. The data show 1 million to 1.2 million distinct CDR3 sequences, 35% to 40% seen once. The sample was blood. Receptors were obtained from a man between 18 and 29 years old in good health.

The V gene is TRBV6-2 or TRBV6-3, the J gene TRBJ1-1; D call uncertain. The CDR3 runs 11 residues. Germline lookup yields CDR1 MNHEY and CDR2 SVGEGT. Trimming took 3 bases from V and 10 from J, leaving 9 bases between them. The CDR3 here is CASSYLRGAFF. The CDR3 nucleotides read TGTGCCAGCAGTTATCTTCGGGGAGCTTTCTTT.

The rearrangement links TRBV10-3 to TRBJ1-5; the D is unclear. The CDR3 runs 14 residues. V gave up 2 bases and J gave up 3 bases, with 8 bases separating them. The germline CDR1 and CDR2 sequences are ENHRY and SYGVKD. The CDR3 loop is CAISEGQFNQPQHF. In nucleotides, the CDR3 is TGTGCCATCAGTGAGGGCCAGTTCAATCAGCCCCAGCATTTT.

The V gene is TRBV20-1, the J gene TRBJ2-5, with D tentatively TRBD2 (6 bases). Germline V lookup: CDR1 DFQATT, CDR2 SNEGSKA (reference sequence). The germline V and J ends were trimmed by 3 bases and 1 base, with 9 bases remaining between them. The CDR3 consists of 13 residues. CDR3 coding DNA: TGCAGTGCTAGCGGGGGAATCCAAGAGACCCAGTACTTC. Translated, it gives CSASGGIQETQYF.

This clonotype has a handful of counts. The chain couples TRBV20-1 to TRBJ2-1, with 10 bases fitting TRBD2. This CDR3 has 14 residues. CDR1 is DFQATT and CDR2 is SNEGSKA in the germline V gene (reference sequence). With 0 bases clipped from V and 7 bases from J, the junction kept 3 bases outside the gene matches. The CDR3 region is CSARELAGYNEQFF. CDR3 nucleotides: TGCAGTGCTAGAGAACTAGCGGGGTATAATGAGCAGTTCTTC.

This sequence joins TRBV12-3 or TRBV12-4 and TRBJ2-1; D ambiguous. The CDR3 is made up of 13 amino acids. Trimming removed 5 bases at V and 7 bases at J, with 12 bases between. The CDR3 region has the DNA TGTGCCAGCAGTGACCTCGCGTCTAATGAGCAGTTCTTC. Its translation: CASSDLASNEQFF.

This clonotype was recorded once. The chain uses TRBV11-2 and TRBJ1-2, with D unclear. Between the trimmed V and J ends, which lost 0 bases and 4 bases, there was a span of 12 bases. The germline CDR1 and CDR2 sequences are SGHAT and FQNNGV. This CDR3 is built from 15 residues. The CDR3 protein is CASSLDWGACYGYTF. CDR3 bases: TGTGCCAGCAGCTTAGACTGGGGAGCATGCTATGGCTACACCTTC.

This clonotype was observed a handful of times. This chain uses TRBV28 with TRBJ2-7, with 10 bases that match TRBD1. Germline V gives CDR1 MDHEN, CDR2 SYDVKM. V lost 6 bases, J lost 4 bases, and 9 bases stayed unmatched. The CDR3 contains 15 residues. The CDR3 nucleotides are TGTGCCAGCAGCCCTCTAGGGGACAGGGGTTACGAGCAGTACTTC. Amino acid sequence: CASSPLGDRGYEQYF.

The chain recombines TRBV10-3 with TRBJ1-2, with D possibly TRBD1 on 5 matching bases. CDR3 length: 16 amino acids. Trimming removed 2 bases from V and 1 base from J, with 14 bases in between. The germline V gene encodes CDR1 ENHRY and CDR2 SYGVKD. CDR3 in amino acids: CAISEEGTDLNYGYTF. CDR3 DNA: TGTGCCATCAGTGAGGAGGGGACGGATCTTAACTATGGCTACACCTTC.

Many counts were recorded for this clonotype. The chain joins TRBV10-3 to TRBJ2-5, with 14 bases aligning to TRBD2. Germline CDR1 and CDR2: ENHRY and SYGVKD. V was clipped by 2 bases and J by 5 bases; unmatched bases: 4. The CDR3 is 16 amino acids. CDR3 DNA: TGTGCCATCAGTGAGCCGACTAGCGGGGGGGTGGAGACCCAGTACTTC. Translating it yields CAISEPTSGGVETQYF.

In DNA, the CDR3 is TGCAGTGCTAGAGCCTCCCATTTGGGGGGTAGATCCTACGAGCAGTACTTC. Its translation: CSARASHLGGRSYEQYF. The V and J genes are TRBV20-1 and TRBJ2-5, with D maybe TRBD2 (6 bases). The better agreement between TRBJ2-7 and the DNA end casts doubt on the J call. The CDR3 totals 17 residues. Germline CDR1 and CDR2: DFQATT and SNEGSKA (reference sequence).

This clonotype was recorded many times. The chain combines TRBV27 with TRBJ1-5; 9 nucleotides line up with TRBD1. Trimming at V came to 7 bases and at J to 4 bases, leaving 11 bases not matched to a gene. The germline V gene has CDR1 MNHEY and CDR2 SMNVEV (reference sequence). This CDR3 spans 16 amino acids. DNA for the CDR3: TGTGCCAGCATGGACAGGGGCACATCCAGAAATCAGCCCCAGCATTTT. This sequence encodes CASMDRGTSRNQPQHF.

This clonotype was detected ten times or more. The genes are TRBV3-1 and TRBJ2-3; a possible D gene is TRBD2 (5 bases). The CDR3 extends over 13 amino acids. The ends were cut back, 4 bases at V and 8 bases at J, with 13 bases in the middle. Looked up from germline, CDR1 is LGHDT and CDR2 is YNNKEL (reference sequence). The CDR3 region is CASSPGLLGTQYF. Here the CDR3 DNA reads TGTGCCAGCAGCCCAGGACTCCTCGGTACGCAGTATTTT.

As regards this clonotype: At one end the junction does not follow the germline gene, possibly because of a read error. V is TRBV28 and J is TRBJ2-3, with unresolved D. The germline gives CDR1 MDHEN, CDR2 SYDVKM. This CDR3 is 13 amino acids long. The CDR3 loop is CACSGQHTDTQYF. Written as DNA, the CDR3 is TGTGCCTGCAGTGGGCAGCACACAGATACGCAGTATTTT.

V and J are TRBV30 and TRBJ2-2, with TRBD2 as a possible D gene (6 bases). Trimming took off 0 bases at V and 2 bases at J, with 13 bases between the two ends. CDR3 length equals 16 residues. The V gene's germline CDR1 is GTSNPN and CDR2 SVGIG (reference sequence). The CDR3, as DNA: TGTGCCTGGAGTGTACTTGGGGGGATAAACACCGGGGAGCTGTTTTTT. This encodes CAWSVLGGINTGELFF. Complete variable domain (other parts from reference TRBV30 and TRBJ2-2): SQTIHQWPATLVQPVGSPLSLECTVEGTSNPNLYWYRQAAGRGLQLLFYSVGIGQISSEVPQNLSASRPQDRQFILSSKKLLLSDSGFYLCAWSVLGGINTGELFFGEGSRLTVL.

There are a few counts of this clonotype. The rearrangement joins TRBV20-1 to TRBJ1-5; perhaps TRBD1 as D (5 bases). The CDR3 totals 13 residues. Germline V gene data show CDR1 as DFQATT and CDR2 as SNEGSKA (reference sequence). V lost 6 bases and J 1 base, leaving 10 bases between the germline ends. CDR3 in DNA: TGCAGTGCCCTCCGACAGAGCAATCAGCCCCAGCATTTT. This encodes CSALRQSNQPQHF.